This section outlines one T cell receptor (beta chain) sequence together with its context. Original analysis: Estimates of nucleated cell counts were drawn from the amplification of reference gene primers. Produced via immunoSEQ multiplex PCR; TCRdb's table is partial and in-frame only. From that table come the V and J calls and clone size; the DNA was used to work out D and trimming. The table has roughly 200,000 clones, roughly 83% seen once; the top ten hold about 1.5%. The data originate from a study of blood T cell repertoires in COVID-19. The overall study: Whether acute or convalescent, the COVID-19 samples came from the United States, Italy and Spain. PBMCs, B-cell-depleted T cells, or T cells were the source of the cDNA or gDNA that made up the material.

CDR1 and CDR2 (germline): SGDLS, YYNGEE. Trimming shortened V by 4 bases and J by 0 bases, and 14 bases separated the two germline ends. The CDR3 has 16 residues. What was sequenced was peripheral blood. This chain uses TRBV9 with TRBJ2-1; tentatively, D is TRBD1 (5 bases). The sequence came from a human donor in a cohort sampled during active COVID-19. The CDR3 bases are TGTGCCAGCAGCCCAGCCCAGGGTCCCTCCTACAATGAGCAGTTCTTC. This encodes CASSPAQGPSYNEQFF.